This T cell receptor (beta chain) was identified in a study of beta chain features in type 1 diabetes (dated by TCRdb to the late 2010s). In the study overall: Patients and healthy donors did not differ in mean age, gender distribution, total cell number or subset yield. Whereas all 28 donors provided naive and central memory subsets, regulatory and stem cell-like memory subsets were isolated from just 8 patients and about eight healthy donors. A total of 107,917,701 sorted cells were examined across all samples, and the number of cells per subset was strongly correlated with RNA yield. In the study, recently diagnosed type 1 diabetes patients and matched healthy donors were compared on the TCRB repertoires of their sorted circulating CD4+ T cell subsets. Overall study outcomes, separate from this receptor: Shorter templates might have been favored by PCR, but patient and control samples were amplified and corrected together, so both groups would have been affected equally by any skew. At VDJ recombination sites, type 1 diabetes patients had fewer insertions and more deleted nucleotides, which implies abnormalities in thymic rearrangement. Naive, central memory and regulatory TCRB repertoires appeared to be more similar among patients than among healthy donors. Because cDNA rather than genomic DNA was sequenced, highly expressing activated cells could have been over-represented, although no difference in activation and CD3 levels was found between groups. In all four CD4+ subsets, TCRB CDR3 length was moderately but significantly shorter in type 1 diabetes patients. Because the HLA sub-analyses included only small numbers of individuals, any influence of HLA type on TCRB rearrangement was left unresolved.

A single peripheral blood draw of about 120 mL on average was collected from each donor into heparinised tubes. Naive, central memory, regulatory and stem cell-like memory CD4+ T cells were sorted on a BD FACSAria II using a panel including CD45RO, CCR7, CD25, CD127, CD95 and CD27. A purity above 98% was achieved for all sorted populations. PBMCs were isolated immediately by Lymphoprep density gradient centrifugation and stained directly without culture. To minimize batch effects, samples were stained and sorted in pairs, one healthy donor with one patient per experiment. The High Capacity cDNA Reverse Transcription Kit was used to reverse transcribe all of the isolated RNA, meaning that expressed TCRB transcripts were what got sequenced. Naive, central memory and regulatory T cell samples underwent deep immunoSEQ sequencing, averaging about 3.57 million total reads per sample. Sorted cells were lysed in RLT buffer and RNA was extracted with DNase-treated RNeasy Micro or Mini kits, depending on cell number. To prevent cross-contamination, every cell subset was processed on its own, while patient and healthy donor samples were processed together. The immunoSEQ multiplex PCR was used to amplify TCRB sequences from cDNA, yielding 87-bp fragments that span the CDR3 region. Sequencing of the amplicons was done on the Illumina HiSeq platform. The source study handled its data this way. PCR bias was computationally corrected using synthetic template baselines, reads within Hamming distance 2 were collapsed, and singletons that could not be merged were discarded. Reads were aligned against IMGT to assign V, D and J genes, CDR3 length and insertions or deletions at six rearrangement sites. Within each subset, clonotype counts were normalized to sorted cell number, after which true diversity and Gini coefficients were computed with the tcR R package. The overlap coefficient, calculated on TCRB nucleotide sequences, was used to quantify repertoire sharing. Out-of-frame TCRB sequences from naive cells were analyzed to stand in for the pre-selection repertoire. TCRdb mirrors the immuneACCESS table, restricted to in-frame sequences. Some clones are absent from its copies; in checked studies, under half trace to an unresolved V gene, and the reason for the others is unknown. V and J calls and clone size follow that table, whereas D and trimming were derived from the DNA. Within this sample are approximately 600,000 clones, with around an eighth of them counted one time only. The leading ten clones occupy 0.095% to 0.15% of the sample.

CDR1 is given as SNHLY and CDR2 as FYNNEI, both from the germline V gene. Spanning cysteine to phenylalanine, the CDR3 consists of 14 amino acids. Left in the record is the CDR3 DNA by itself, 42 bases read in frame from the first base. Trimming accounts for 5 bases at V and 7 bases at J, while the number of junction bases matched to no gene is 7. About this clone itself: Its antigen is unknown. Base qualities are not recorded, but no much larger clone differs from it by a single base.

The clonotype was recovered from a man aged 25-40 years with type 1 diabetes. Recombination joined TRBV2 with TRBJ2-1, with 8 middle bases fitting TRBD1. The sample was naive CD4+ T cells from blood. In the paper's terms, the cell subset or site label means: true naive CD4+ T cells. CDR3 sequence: CASSTQGAWNEQFF. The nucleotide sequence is TGTGCCAGCAGTACTCAGGGGGCTTGGAATGAGCAGTTCTTC.